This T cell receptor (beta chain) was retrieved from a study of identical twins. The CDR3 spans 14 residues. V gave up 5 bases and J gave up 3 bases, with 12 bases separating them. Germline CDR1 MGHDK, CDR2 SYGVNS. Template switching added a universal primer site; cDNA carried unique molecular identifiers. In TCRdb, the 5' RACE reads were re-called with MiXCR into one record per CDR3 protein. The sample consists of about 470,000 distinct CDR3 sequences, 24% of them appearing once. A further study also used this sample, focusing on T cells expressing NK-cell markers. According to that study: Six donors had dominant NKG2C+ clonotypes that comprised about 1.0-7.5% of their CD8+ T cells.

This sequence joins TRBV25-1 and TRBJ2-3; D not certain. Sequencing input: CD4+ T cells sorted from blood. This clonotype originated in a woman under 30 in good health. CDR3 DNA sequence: TGTGCCAGCAGTTATACGAGAGAGACAGATACGCAGTATTTT. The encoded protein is CASSYTRETDTQYF.